One T cell receptor (beta chain) is described in this entry. This sample is drawn from a study of shared clonotypes between healthy human individuals. Profiled with immunoSEQ multiplex PCR; TCRdb holds only in-frame clones, not every one. The sample lists some 500,000 clones, approximately 94% occurring once. This CDR3 contains 16 residues. Between the trimmed V and J ends, which lost 8 bases and 5 bases, there was a span of 25 bases. Per germline, CDR1 GTSNPN and CDR2 SVGIG (reference sequence). The genes are TRBV30 and TRBJ1-3; D not certain. The receptor's source is a woman under 40 in good health. Sequencing was done on a sample of naive CD4+ T cells sorted from blood. Subset defined: CD45RA+ positively selected. CDR3 amino acids: CALTERRRGLRNTIYF. Written as DNA, the CDR3 is TGTGCCCTAACCGAAAGGCGGCGGGGTTTACGAAACACCATATATTTT.